The TCR beta chain described here comes from a study of vaccination effects on CD4 cells after COVID-19. Overall study: Both early and late time points after vaccination provided samples from a few convalescent patients. Post-vaccine sampling occurred a median 72 days after the second dose.

Measured with immunoSEQ multiplex PCR; TCRdb has only the in-frame clones, and not every one. The sample holds tens of thousands of clones, about 70% seen once. Germline loops: CDR1 LNHDA, CDR2 SQIVND (reference sequence). The CDR3 runs 15 residues. The V gene end was trimmed by 5 bases and the J gene end by 5 bases; junction bases not matched to a gene: 8. About this clone: Its antigen is not known.

Study results and caveats: For convalescents, most of the spike-reactive clones seen post-vaccine were new vaccine-induced clones. Clones that were induced by infection or by vaccine showed marked contraction late after vaccination.

It was after more than 8 days of culture that CD4+ T cells were isolated. Their SARS-CoV-2 infection, verified by PCR, occurred between March and December 2020. Each participant received a vaccine that was either BNT162b2 or mRNA-1273, given as two doses. This chain links TRBV19 with TRBJ2-5, with TRBD1 matching over 10 bases. Sample: CD4+ T cells from PBMCs cultured without peptide, taken after COVID-19 vaccination. The clonotype was recovered from a human donor who had a prior SARS-CoV-2 infection. CDR3 sequence: CASSLRDRGLETQYF. CDR3 coding DNA: TGTGCCAGTAGTCTCCGGGACAGGGGTCTGGAGACCCAGTACTTC.